These 17 T cell receptor beta chains were all obtained from the same sample, sequenced in a study of response to subunit inactivated influenza vaccine. TCRdb re-called the RT-PCR reads with MiXCR, one entry per CDR3 protein. The sample includes about half a million distinct CDR3 sequences, about 25% of them seen just once. The sample in question was CD4+ T cells sorted from PBMCs, obtained 5 days after vaccination. The origin of the receptors is a man aged 45 to 65 who received an inactivated influenza vaccine.

The chain joins TRBV20-1 to TRBJ1-3, with a weak D call TRBD1 (5 bases). CDR3 size: 14 residues. Germline CDR1 reads DFQATT; CDR2 reads SNEGSKA (reference sequence). V was trimmed by 6 bases and J by 3 bases, leaving 15 bases between them. The CDR3 nucleotides are TGCAGTGCCCCTCCGCAGGGTCATGGAAACACCATATATTTT. This gives the protein CSAPPQGHGNTIYF.

This clonotype appeared a few times. V usage is TRBV7-2 and J usage is TRBJ2-3; 7 bases are shared with TRBD2. The CDR3 has 15 amino acids. Losses at the gene ends were 5 bases for V and 2 bases for J; bases not matched to a gene: 7. Germline CDR1 reads SGHTA; CDR2 reads FQGNSA. CDR3 in amino acids: CASSKALAVTDTQYF. CDR3 in DNA: TGTGCCAGCAGCAAAGCGCTAGCGGTCACAGATACGCAGTATTTT.

The chain combines TRBV4-3 with TRBJ2-2; no clear D gene. Germline V CDR1 and CDR2: LGHNA, YSLEER. Between the trimmed V and J ends, which lost 2 bases and 0 bases, there was a span of 10 bases. The CDR3 totals 16 residues. CDR3 in DNA: TGCGCCAGCAGCCAACGCTTCGATTCGAACACCGGGGAGCTGTTTTTT. It encodes CASSQRFDSNTGELFF.

This clonotype appeared a few times. The V gene is TRBV5-6, the J gene TRBJ2-1; D perhaps matches TRBD2 (5 bases). Germline V gene lookup returns CDR1 SGHDT and CDR2 YYEEEE. The CDR3 is 11 amino acids. The germline V and J ends were trimmed by 5 bases and 9 bases, with 9 bases remaining between them. CDR3 bases: TGTGCCAGCAGTTCCGGGGTTGAGCAGTTCTTC. This translates into CASSSGVEQFF. Full variable domain (outside the CDR3, taken from reference TRBV5-6 and TRBJ2-1): DAGVTQSPTHLIKTRGQQVTLRCSPKSGHDTVSWYQQALGQGPQFIFQYYEEEERQRGNFPDRFSGHQFPNYSSELNVNALLLGDSALYLCASSSGVEQFFGPGTRLTVL.

A few counts support this clonotype. This chain links TRBV12-3 or TRBV12-4 with TRBJ1-5; no clear D gene. Trimming left V 1 base short and J 4 bases short, with 8 bases between. The CDR3 contains 14 residues. The chain's CDR3 is CASSLGTTNQPQHF. The CDR3, as DNA: TGTGCCAGCAGTTTAGGTACAACAAATCAGCCCCAGCATTTT.

The chain recombines TRBV6-2 or TRBV6-3 with TRBJ2-3; TRBD1 matches at 10 bases. There are 17 residues in the CDR3. V shed 2 bases and J 7 bases; nucleotides not matched to a gene: 12. From germline, CDR1 is MNHEY and CDR2 SVGEGT. In DNA form, the CDR3 reads TGTGCCAGCAGTTACCCTATCTCGGGACAGGGGCTGTATACGCAGTATTTT. It yields the protein CASSYPISGQGLYTQYF.

In its sample, this clonotype was seen a few times. This chain's CDR3 is CASSVRDRDEQFF. In DNA form, the CDR3 reads TGCGCCAGCAGCGTACGGGACAGGGACGAGCAGTTCTTC. This chain links TRBV4-3 with TRBJ2-1; 9 nucleotides line up with TRBD1. Germline-derived CDR1 and CDR2 are LGHNA and YSLEER. CDR3 length: 13 residues. The trim removed 5 bases at V and 10 bases at J, leaving 6 bases unmatched.

This clonotype was detected a few times. The V call is TRBV6-6, the J call TRBJ2-5; D gene unclear. The CDR3 has 12 residues. V was cut by 8 bases and J by 0 bases, with 7 bases left in between. Germline V CDR1 and CDR2: MNHNY, SVGAGI (reference sequence). In nucleotides, the CDR3 is TGTGCCAGCCAACTGTACCAAGAGACCCAGTACTTC. It specifies CASQLYQETQYF.

The sample holds one count of this clonotype. This chain joins TRBV29-1 and TRBJ2-1, with no clear D. V was shortened by 4 bases and J by 5 bases, with 12 bases between the two germline ends. The CDR3 contains 13 residues. Germline V gene sequence: CDR1 SQVTM, CDR2 ANQGSEA. The CDR3 nucleotides read TGCAGCGTTGTTGACCCAAAGGACAATGAGCAGTTCTTC. Protein product: CSVVDPKDNEQFF.

Note on this clonotype: A read error may produce the germline difference seen at one junction end. The V gene is TRBV12-3 or TRBV12-4, the J gene TRBJ2-2; 7 nucleotides line up with TRBD2. The CDR3 has 15 residues. This chain's CDR3 is CASSQAGTNTGELYF. The CDR3 DNA is TGTGCCAGCAGCCAAGCGGGGACGAACACCGGGGAGCTGTATTTT.

This clonotype was detected a few times. J is TRBJ2-3 and V is TRBV29-1; D remains unclear. Germline lookup yields CDR1 SQVTM and CDR2 ANQGSEA. The CDR3 spans 12 residues. V was clipped by 4 bases and J by 5 bases, with 10 bases between them. The CDR3 loop is CSVVAELDTQYF. The CDR3 bases are TGCAGCGTTGTAGCCGAACTAGATACGCAGTATTTT.

This clonotype was detected a few times. This sequence joins TRBV2 and TRBJ1-2; D not certain. V dropped 4 bases and J dropped 2 bases, with 8 bases sitting between them. The germline V gene has CDR1 SNHLY and CDR2 FYNNEI. The CDR3 has 13 amino acids. CDR3 amino acids: CASSVDGNYGYTF. DNA for the CDR3: TGTGCCAGCAGTGTGGACGGGAACTATGGCTACACCTTC. The complete variable domain, with remaining parts taken from reference TRBV2 and TRBJ1-2, reads EPEVTQTPSHQVTQMGQEVILRCVPISNHLYFYWYRQILGQKVEFLVSFYNNEISEKSEIFDDQFSVERPDGSNFTLKIRSTKLEDSAMYFCASSVDGNYGYTFGSGTRLTVV.

This chain joins TRBV20-1 and TRBJ2-3, with unresolved D. Germline lookup yields CDR1 DFQATT and CDR2 SNEGSKA (reference sequence). The CDR3 has 12 amino acids. Trimming removed 3 bases from V and 6 bases from J, with 10 bases in between. CDR3 sequence: CSASTTLDTQYF. The CDR3 nucleotides are TGCAGTGCTAGTACGACGCTGGATACGCAGTATTTT.

Many counts were recorded for this clonotype. The J gene is TRBJ2-3, the V gene TRBV20-1, with 9 bases that match TRBD1. CDR3 length: 14 amino acids. Per the germline V gene, CDR1 is DFQATT and CDR2 is SNEGSKA (reference sequence). V lost 5 bases to trimming and J lost 5 bases; unmatched junction nucleotides: 8. The CDR3 bases are TGCAGTGCTGGAAACAGGGGGCACGGAGATACGCAGTATTTT. Residues: CSAGNRGHGDTQYF.

This clonotype was counted between two and nine times. This chain joins TRBV30 and TRBJ1-2; the D is unclear. The CDR3 is 14 residues long. V lost 0 bases and J 3 bases, leaving 11 bases between the germline ends. CDR1 and CDR2 from the germline V gene are GTSNPN and SVGIG (reference sequence). The CDR3: CAWSVRSAYYGYTF. In DNA form, the CDR3 reads TGTGCCTGGAGTGTACGATCGGCTTACTATGGCTACACCTTC.

The V gene is TRBV20-1, the J gene TRBJ2-5; 8 nucleotides align to TRBD1. Germline loops: CDR1 DFQATT, CDR2 SNEGSKA (reference sequence). The CDR3 loop spans 14 amino acids. The V gene end was trimmed by 1 base and the J gene end by 4 bases; junction bases not matched to a gene: 5. This CDR3 reads CSARVSGGVETQYF. The CDR3 DNA reads TGCAGTGCTAGAGTTTCAGGGGGCGTAGAGACCCAGTACTTC.

There are a few counts of this clonotype. V and J are TRBV24-1 and TRBJ2-2; tentatively, D is TRBD2 (5 bases). The CDR3 loop spans 13 amino acids. Germline V gene sequence: CDR1 KGHDR, CDR2 SFDVKD. The ends were cut back, 4 bases at V and 6 bases at J, with 8 bases in the middle. DNA of the CDR3: TGTGCCACCAGTGAAACTAGAGCCGGGGAGCTGTTTTTT. Protein: CATSETRAGELFF.